A selection of T cell receptor beta chains follows, all from one sample in a study of a mutant IDH1 vaccine in newly diagnosed glioma. TCRdb's copy holds only in-frame clones and misses some; the assay was immunoSEQ multiplex PCR. The data show tens of thousands of clones, 80% seen once. Their antigens are not known. This specimen consisted of PBMCs, obtained from a glioma patient whose treatment included an IDH1 peptide vaccine. These receptors were taken from a man in his forties or fifties with glioma. Both conserved end residues are part of each CDR3. The order of the fields is J gene, V gene, clone size, D gene, CDR3 protein, CDR3 DNA. D genes are given only for firm matches. Only some rows state a clone size, as once, few, many or a class for expanded clones.

TRBJ2-5 | TRBV2 | few | NA | CASNRGQETQYF | TGTGCCAGCAACAGAGGCCAAGAGACCCAGTACTTC
TRBJ2-5 | TRBV5-1 | NA | NA | CASSPELGGGETQYF | TGCGCCAGCAGCCCCGAACTAGGGGGAGGAGAGACCCAGTACTTC
TRBJ1-2 | TRBV7-8 | NA | TRBD1 | CASSIYRGGGYTF | TGTGCCAGCAGCATCTACAGGGGAGGAGGCTACACCTTC
TRBJ1-2 | TRBV7-9 | NA | TRBD1 | CASSQTGVDYGYTF | TGTGCCAGCAGCCAAACAGGGGTGGACTATGGCTACACCTTC
TRBJ1-1 | TRBV6-6 | once | NA | CASSYKGKNTEAFF | TGTGCCAGCAGTTACAAAGGCAAGAACACTGAAGCTTTCTTT
TRBJ1-2 | TRBV2 | NA | NA | CASNPQGRDGYTF | TGTGCCAGCAACCCACAGGGCCGGGATGGCTACACCTTC
TRBJ1-2 | TRBV6-1 | NA | TRBD1 | CASLGQQYGYTF | TGTGCCAGCTTGGGACAGCAATATGGCTACACCTTC
TRBJ2-7 | TRBV18 | NA | TRBD2 | CASSPQAGGNYEQYF | TGTGCCAGCTCACCACAGGCGGGGGGCAACTACGAGCAGTACTTC
TRBJ2-1 | TRBV2 | NA | TRBD2 | CASSDGGLAWDEQFF | TGTGCCAGCAGTGACGGTGGACTAGCATGGGATGAGCAGTTCTTC
TRBJ1-1 | TRBV2 | NA | NA | CASTERGSAFF | TGTGCCAGCACGGAGAGGGGTTCAGCTTTCTTT
TRBJ2-2 | TRBV6-5 | once | NA | CASSYGGATGELFF | TGTGCCAGCAGTTACGGGGGGGCTACCGGGGAGCTGTTTTTT
TRBJ1-2 | TRBV13 | few | NA | CASSLGPGYTF | TGTGCCAGCAGCTTGGGTCCGGGCTACACCTTC
TRBJ1-1 | TRBV7-8 | NA | NA | CASSSDTGGTEAFF | TGTGCCAGCAGCTCCGACACGGGCGGCACTGAAGCTTTCTTT
TRBJ2-2 | TRBV7-8 | NA | NA | CASSLVAITGELFF | TGTGCCAGCAGCTTAGTGGCAATTACCGGGGAGCTGTTTTTT
TRBJ1-6 | TRBV7-9 | NA | NA | CASSGGPNSPLHF | TGTGCCAGCAGCGGGGGTCCAAATTCACCCCTCCACTTT
TRBJ1-4 | TRBV7-6 | NA | NA | CASSLTPTNEKLFF | TGTGCCAGCAGCTTGACCCCAACTAATGAAAAACTGTTTTTT
TRBJ2-1 | TRBV11-3 | NA | NA | CASSLDSAGYNEQFF | TGTGCCAGCAGCTTAGATTCCGCAGGCTACAATGAGCAGTTCTTC
TRBJ2-5 | TRBV4-2 | NA | TRBD1 | CASSQDEGQGLGETQYF | TGTGCCAGCAGCCAAGATGAAGGACAGGGGCTGGGAGAGACCCAGTACTTC
TRBJ2-6 | TRBV7-6 | NA | NA | CASARQGLGGANVLTF | TGTGCCAGCGCTCGACAAGGGCTCGGGGGGGCCAACGTCCTGACTTTC
TRBJ2-5 | TRBV2 | NA | TRBD2 | CASSWVLAGASAETQYF | TGTGCCAGCAGTTGGGTCCTAGCGGGGGCTTCAGCGGAGACCCAGTACTTC
TRBJ2-3 | TRBV2 | NA | TRBD2 | CASSELGLAHSTDTQYF | TGTGCCAGCAGTGAACTGGGACTAGCTCATAGCACAGATACGCAGTATTTT
TRBJ1-2 | TRBV29-1 | once | NA | CSALDRDNYGYTF | TGCAGCGCCCTGGACAGAGATAACTATGGCTACACCTTC
TRBJ2-2 | TRBV9 | NA | TRBD2 | CASSVGIAGAGELFF | TGTGCCAGCAGCGTCGGAATAGCGGGGGCCGGGGAGCTGTTTTTT
TRBJ1-5 | TRBV2 | few | NA | CASRGDSSNQPQHF | TGTGCCAGCAGGGGAGACTCTAGCAATCAGCCCCAGCATTTT
TRBJ2-7 | TRBV11-2 | NA | NA | CASSLGADSYEQYF | TGTGCCAGCAGCTTAGGGGCGGACTCCTACGAGCAGTACTTC
TRBJ2-7 | TRBV30 | few | NA | CAWSVRGSYEQYF | TGTGCCTGGAGTGTAAGGGGTTCCTACGAGCAGTACTTC
TRBJ1-1 | TRBV6-6 | NA | NA | CASGGQGMVTEAFF | TGTGCCAGCGGGGGGCAAGGGATGGTCACTGAAGCTTTCTTT